Listed below are T cell receptor beta chains from one sample, sequenced in a study of cytomegalovirus exposure and HLA in healthy donors. Clones were read by immunoSEQ multiplex PCR, and TCRdb kept only the in-frame ones, dropping some. This table has about 92,000 clones, approximately 93% appearing once. What was sequenced was PBMCs. The source is a woman in her 30s in good health and CMV-seropositive. CDR3s include the opening cysteine and the closing phenylalanine or tryptophan. A row's size may be missing; if present it is once, few, many or a size class.

V gene	clone size	CDR3 protein
TRBV7-2	.	CASSLSPSGSYEQYF
TRBV4-2	.	CASSQTKGWSTEAFF
TRBV27	.	CASSLAGQISYEQYF
TRBV7-2	.	CASSSFEGLANNEQFF
TRBV9	.	CASTRTGAYNEQFF
TRBV5-8	.	CASTTWDVLAPGNEQFF
TRBV12-5	once	CASEAGTGATGELFF
TRBV7-8	once	CASTQAQNSNQPQHF
TRBV23-1	.	CASSQLDRGVPYEQYF
TRBV30	.	CAWSVRGTDTQYF
TRBV27	.	CASSLRQSPDRTYEQYF
TRBV29-1	.	CSVTDYSNQPQHF
TRBV27	once	CASSSHGLAGYEQYF
TRBV7-6	.	CASSNPIRGKSNTGELFF
TRBV5-1	.	CASSGQAVTSEQYF